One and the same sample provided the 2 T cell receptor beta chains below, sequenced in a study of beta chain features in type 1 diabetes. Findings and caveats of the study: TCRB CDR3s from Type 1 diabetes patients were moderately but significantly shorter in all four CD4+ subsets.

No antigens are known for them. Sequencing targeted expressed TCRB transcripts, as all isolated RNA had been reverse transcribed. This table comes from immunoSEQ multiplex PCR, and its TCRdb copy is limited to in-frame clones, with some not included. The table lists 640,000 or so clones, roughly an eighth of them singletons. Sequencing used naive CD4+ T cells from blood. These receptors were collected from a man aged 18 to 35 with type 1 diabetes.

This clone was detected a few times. The CDR3 protein is CAISAEGDGYGYTF. The DNA of the CDR3 is TGTGCCATCAGTGCCGAGGGGGATGGCTATGGCTACACCTTC. The chain links TRBV10-3 to TRBJ1-2; maybe TRBD1 (6 bases). This CDR3 has 14 amino acids. The ends were cut back, 4 bases at V and 4 bases at J, with 13 bases in the middle. Germline-derived CDR1 and CDR2 are ENHRY and SYGVKD.

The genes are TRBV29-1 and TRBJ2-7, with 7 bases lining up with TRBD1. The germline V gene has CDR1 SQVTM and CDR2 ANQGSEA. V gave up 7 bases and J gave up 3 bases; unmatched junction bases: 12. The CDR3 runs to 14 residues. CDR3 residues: CSGTRGQGDYEQYF. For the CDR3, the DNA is TGCAGCGGCACGCGAGGCCAGGGGGACTACGAGCAGTACTTC.